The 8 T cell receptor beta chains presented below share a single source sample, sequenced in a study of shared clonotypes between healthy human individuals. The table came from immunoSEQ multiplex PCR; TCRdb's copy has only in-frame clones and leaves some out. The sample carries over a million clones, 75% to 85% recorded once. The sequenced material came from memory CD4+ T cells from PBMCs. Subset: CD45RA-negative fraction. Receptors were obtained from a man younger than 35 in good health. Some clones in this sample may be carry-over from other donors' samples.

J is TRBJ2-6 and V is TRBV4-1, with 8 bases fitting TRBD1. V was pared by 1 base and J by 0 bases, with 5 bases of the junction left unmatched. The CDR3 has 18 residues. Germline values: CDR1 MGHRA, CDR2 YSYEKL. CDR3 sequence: CASSQVRQGNSGANVLTF. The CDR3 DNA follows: TGCGCCAGCAGCCAAGTGCGACAGGGGAACTCTGGGGCCAACGTCCTGACTTTC.

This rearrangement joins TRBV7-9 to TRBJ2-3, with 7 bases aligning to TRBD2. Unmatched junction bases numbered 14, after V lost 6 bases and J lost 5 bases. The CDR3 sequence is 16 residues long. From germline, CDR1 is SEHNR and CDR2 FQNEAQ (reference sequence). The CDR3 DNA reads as TGTGCCAGCAGTCCAGTGGCGGGAGAGGAGCGAGATACGCAGTATTTT. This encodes CASSPVAGEERDTQYF.

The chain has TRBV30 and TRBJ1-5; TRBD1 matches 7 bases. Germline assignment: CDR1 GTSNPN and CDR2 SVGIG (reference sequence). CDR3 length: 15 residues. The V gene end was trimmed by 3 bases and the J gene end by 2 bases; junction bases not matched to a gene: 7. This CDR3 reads CAWSARTGGNQPQHF. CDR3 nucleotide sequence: TGTGCCTGGAGCGCTAGGACAGGCGGCAATCAGCCCCAGCATTTT.

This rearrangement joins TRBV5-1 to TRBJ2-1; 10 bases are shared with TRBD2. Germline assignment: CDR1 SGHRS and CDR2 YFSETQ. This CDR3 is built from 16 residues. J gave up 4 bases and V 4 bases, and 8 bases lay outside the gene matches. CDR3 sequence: CASSGGTSAFYNEQFF. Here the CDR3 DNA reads TGCGCCAGCAGCGGCGGGACTAGCGCCTTTTACAATGAGCAGTTCTTC.

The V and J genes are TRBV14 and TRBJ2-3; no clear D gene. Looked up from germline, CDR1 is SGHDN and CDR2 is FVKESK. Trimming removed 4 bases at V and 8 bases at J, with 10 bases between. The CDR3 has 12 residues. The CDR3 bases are TGTGCCAGCAGCCGACAAATGGGTACGCAGTATTTT. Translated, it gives CASSRQMGTQYF.

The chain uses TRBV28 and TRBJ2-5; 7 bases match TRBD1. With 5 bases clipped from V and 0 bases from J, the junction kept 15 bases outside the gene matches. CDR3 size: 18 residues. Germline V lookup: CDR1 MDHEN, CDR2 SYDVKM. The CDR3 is CASSPNPGTVKYQETQYF. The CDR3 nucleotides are TGTGCCAGCAGTCCGAACCCCGGGACAGTTAAGTACCAAGAGACCCAGTACTTC.

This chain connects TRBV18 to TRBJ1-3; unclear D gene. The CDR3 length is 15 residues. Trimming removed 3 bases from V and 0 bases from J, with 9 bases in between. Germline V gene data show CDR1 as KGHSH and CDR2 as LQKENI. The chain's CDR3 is CASSPGPFSGNTIYF. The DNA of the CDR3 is TGTGCCAGCTCACCGGGTCCTTTCTCTGGAAACACCATATATTTT.

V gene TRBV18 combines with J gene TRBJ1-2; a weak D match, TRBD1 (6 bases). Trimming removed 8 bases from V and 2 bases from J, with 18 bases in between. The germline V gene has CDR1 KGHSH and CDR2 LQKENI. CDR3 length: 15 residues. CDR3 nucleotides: TGTGCCAGCACGACCACCAGGACAGAGAACTATGGCTACACCTTC. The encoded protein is CASTTTRTENYGYTF.